These T cell receptor beta chains were read from a single sample in a study of T cell responses to AZD1222 COVID-19 vaccine. The method was immunoSEQ multiplex PCR; TCRdb's version includes in-frame clones alone and lacks a portion of them. This sample carries some 97,000 clones, about 88% of them seen once, and the ten largest clones take about 2%. The sequencing used peripheral blood, collected on day 0 of AZD1222 vaccination. Receptor source: an adult in good health. Both conserved end residues are part of each CDR3. Fields, in order: J gene, CDR3 length, V gene, D gene, CDR3 DNA, CDR3 protein. D genes are given only for firm matches.

j_call: TRBJ1-3
cdr3_length: 16
v_call: TRBV2
d_call: TRBD1
cdr3_nt: TGTGCCAGCAGGCCGGGACAGATGGTTCCGCGAAACACCATATATTTT
cdr3_aa: CASRPGQMVPRNTIYF

j_call: TRBJ1-1
cdr3_length: 15
v_call: TRBV5-1
d_call: .
cdr3_nt: TGCGCCAGCAGCTTGTCGTTTCAGGGGAGCACTGAAGCTTTCTTT
cdr3_aa: CASSLSFQGSTEAFF

j_call: TRBJ2-5
cdr3_length: 12
v_call: TRBV5-1
d_call: .
cdr3_nt: TGCGCCAGCAGCTTGGCCGTGGAGACCCAGTACTTC
cdr3_aa: CASSLAVETQYF

j_call: TRBJ2-1
cdr3_length: 16
v_call: TRBV30
d_call: .
cdr3_nt: TGTGCCTGGAGTGGACAAGGGGAAGGCTCCTACAATGAGCAGTTCTTC
cdr3_aa: CAWSGQGEGSYNEQFF

j_call: TRBJ2-5
cdr3_length: 20
v_call: TRBV11-3
d_call: .
cdr3_nt: TGTGCCAGCAGCTTAGTAGACTACTTCTCTCTAGTTCCCGAAGGGGAGACCCAGTACTTC
cdr3_aa: CASSLVDYFSLVPEGETQYF

j_call: TRBJ2-2
cdr3_length: 14
v_call: TRBV7-6
d_call: .
cdr3_nt: TGTGCCAGCAGCTTAGTAGAGGGGACCGGGGAGCTGTTTTTT
cdr3_aa: CASSLVEGTGELFF

j_call: TRBJ1-6
cdr3_length: 14
v_call: TRBV5-1
d_call: .
cdr3_nt: TGCGCCAGCGGACCAGGGACGGAAAATTCACCCCTCCACTTT
cdr3_aa: CASGPGTENSPLHF

j_call: TRBJ2-2
cdr3_length: 11
v_call: TRBV6-4
d_call: .
cdr3_nt: TGTGCCAGCAGTGAAGCCGGGGAGCTGTTTTTT
cdr3_aa: CASSEAGELFF

j_call: TRBJ2-5
cdr3_length: 14
v_call: TRBV7-2
d_call: .
cdr3_nt: TGTGCCAGCAGCCCCCCAGGGTCCCAAGAGACCCAGTACTTC
cdr3_aa: CASSPPGSQETQYF

j_call: TRBJ2-3
cdr3_length: 17
v_call: TRBV7-3
d_call: TRBD2
cdr3_nt: TGTGCCAGCAGCTTAGAGGGAGGGGAACCTAGCACAGATACGCAGTATTTT
cdr3_aa: CASSLEGGEPSTDTQYF

j_call: TRBJ1-1
cdr3_length: 15
v_call: TRBV6-2/TRBV6-3
d_call: .
cdr3_nt: TGTGCCAGCAGTTATACCCCCGAGGGGCGCACTGAAGCTTTCTTT
cdr3_aa: CASSYTPEGRTEAFF

j_call: TRBJ1-5
cdr3_length: 15
v_call: TRBV28
d_call: .
cdr3_nt: TGTGCCAGCAGTTTAGCCCGACAGAGCAATCAGCCCCAGCATTTT
cdr3_aa: CASSLARQSNQPQHF

j_call: TRBJ2-3
cdr3_length: 15
v_call: TRBV13
d_call: .
cdr3_nt: TGTGCCAGCAGCTCGGGGGCGGTACTGGCAGATACGCAGTATTTT
cdr3_aa: CASSSGAVLADTQYF

j_call: TRBJ1-3
cdr3_length: 17
v_call: TRBV4-1
d_call: .
cdr3_nt: TGCGCCAGCAGCCAAGAAGTGGGGGTGGTATCTGGAAACACCATATATTTT
cdr3_aa: CASSQEVGVVSGNTIYF

j_call: TRBJ1-1
cdr3_length: 14
v_call: TRBV19
d_call: TRBD1
cdr3_nt: TGTGCCAGTAGCACTACAGGGGGCAACACTGAAGCTTTCTTT
cdr3_aa: CASSTTGGNTEAFF

j_call: TRBJ1-1
cdr3_length: 14
v_call: TRBV28
d_call: .
cdr3_nt: TGTGCCAGCAGTGATTTGTCGGGCCTCACTGAAGCTTTCTTT
cdr3_aa: CASSDLSGLTEAFF

j_call: TRBJ2-7
cdr3_length: 20
v_call: TRBV4-3
d_call: .
cdr3_nt: TGCGCCAGCAGCCAAGTGAAACTGGGGGCCTATTCGAAAAGCTCCTACGAGCAGTACTTC
cdr3_aa: CASSQVKLGAYSKSSYEQYF

j_call: TRBJ2-7
cdr3_length: 15
v_call: TRBV30
d_call: TRBD1
cdr3_nt: TGTGCCTGGAGTGGAACAGGGGGGACACTTTACGAGCAGTACTTC
cdr3_aa: CAWSGTGGTLYEQYF

j_call: TRBJ1-6
cdr3_length: 16
v_call: TRBV2
d_call: .
cdr3_nt: TGTGCCAGCAGTGACTCGGGGTTCTCCTATAATTCACCCCTCCACTTT
cdr3_aa: CASSDSGFSYNSPLHF

j_call: TRBJ2-7
cdr3_length: 15
v_call: TRBV6-5
d_call: TRBD1
cdr3_nt: TGTGCCAGCAGTCAGTCGACAGGGGGGGGCTACGAGCAGTACTTC
cdr3_aa: CASSQSTGGGYEQYF

j_call: TRBJ2-7
cdr3_length: 17
v_call: TRBV4-2
d_call: .
cdr3_nt: TGTGCCAGCAGCCCAGGACTACAGACAGGACTGTACTACGAGCAGTACTTC
cdr3_aa: CASSPGLQTGLYYEQYF

j_call: TRBJ1-5
cdr3_length: 18
v_call: TRBV28
d_call: TRBD1
cdr3_nt: TGTGCCAGCAGATCCCCCGCCCGGGCAGGGGGGGGGAATCAGCCCCAGCATTTT
cdr3_aa: CASRSPARAGGGNQPQHF

j_call: TRBJ2-1
cdr3_length: 15
v_call: TRBV19
d_call: .
cdr3_nt: TGTGCCAGTAGTAAGGCGGGGAGCTCCTACAATGAGCAGTTCTTC
cdr3_aa: CASSKAGSSYNEQFF

j_call: TRBJ1-2
cdr3_length: 15
v_call: TRBV11-2
d_call: .
cdr3_nt: TGTGCCAGCAGCCCCCCCAGGGACCCTAACTATGGCTACACCTTC
cdr3_aa: CASSPPRDPNYGYTF

j_call: TRBJ1-1
cdr3_length: 15
v_call: TRBV7-3
d_call: .
cdr3_nt: TGTGCCAGCAGCCCGAGGACCCTCGGCGAGGGTGAAGCTTTCTTT
cdr3_aa: CASSPRTLGEGEAFF